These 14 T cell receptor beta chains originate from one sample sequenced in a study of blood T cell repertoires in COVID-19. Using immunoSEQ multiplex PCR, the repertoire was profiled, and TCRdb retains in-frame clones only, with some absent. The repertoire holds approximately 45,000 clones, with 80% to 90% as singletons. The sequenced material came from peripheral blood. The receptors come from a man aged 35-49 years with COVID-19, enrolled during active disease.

The CDR3 loop is CASSLSIVDGTDTQYF. The CDR3 bases are TGTGCCAGCAGTTTATCGATAGTTGATGGCACAGATACGCAGTATTTT. This chain joins TRBV27 and TRBJ2-3; D call uncertain. CDR3 length equals 16 residues. The ends were cut back, 0 bases at V and 1 base at J, with 11 bases in the middle. Germline loops: CDR1 MNHEY, CDR2 SMNVEV (reference sequence).

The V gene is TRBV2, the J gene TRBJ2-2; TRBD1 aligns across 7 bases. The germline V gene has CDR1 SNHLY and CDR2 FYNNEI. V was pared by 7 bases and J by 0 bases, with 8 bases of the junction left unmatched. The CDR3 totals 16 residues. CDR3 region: CASTDWDSANTGELFF. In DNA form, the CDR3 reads TGTGCCAGCACAGACTGGGACAGTGCGAACACCGGGGAGCTGTTTTTT.

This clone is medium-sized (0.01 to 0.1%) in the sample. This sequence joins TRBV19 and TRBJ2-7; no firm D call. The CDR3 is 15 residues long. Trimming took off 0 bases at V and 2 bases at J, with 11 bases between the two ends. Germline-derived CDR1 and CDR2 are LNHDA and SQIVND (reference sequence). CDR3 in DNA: TGTGCCAGTAGTATAGAAAGCGAGGTAACCTACGAGCAGTACTTC. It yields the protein CASSIESEVTYEQYF.

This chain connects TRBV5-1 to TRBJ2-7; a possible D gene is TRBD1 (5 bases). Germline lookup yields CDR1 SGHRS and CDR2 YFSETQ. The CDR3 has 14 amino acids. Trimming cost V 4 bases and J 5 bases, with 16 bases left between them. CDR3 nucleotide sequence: TGCGCCAGCAGCCGCGGCAGGGATCGGGACGAGCAGTACTTC. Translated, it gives CASSRGRDRDEQYF.

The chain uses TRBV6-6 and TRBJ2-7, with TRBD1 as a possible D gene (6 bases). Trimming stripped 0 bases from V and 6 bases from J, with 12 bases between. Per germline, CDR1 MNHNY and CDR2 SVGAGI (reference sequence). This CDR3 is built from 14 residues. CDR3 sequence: CASSYSPPGVEQYF. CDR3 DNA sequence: TGTGCCAGCAGTTACTCGCCCCCAGGGGTCGAGCAGTACTTC.

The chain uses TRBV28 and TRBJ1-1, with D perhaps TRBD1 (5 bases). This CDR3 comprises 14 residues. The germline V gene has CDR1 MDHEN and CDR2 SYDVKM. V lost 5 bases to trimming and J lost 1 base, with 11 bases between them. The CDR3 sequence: CASSPIDRNTEAFF. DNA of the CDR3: TGTGCCAGCAGTCCCATAGACAGGAACACTGAAGCTTTCTTT.

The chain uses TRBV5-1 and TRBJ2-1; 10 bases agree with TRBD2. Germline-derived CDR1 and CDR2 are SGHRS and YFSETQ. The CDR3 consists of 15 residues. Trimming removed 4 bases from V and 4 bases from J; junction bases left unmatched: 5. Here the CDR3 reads CASSLSGGAYNEQFF. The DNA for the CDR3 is TGCGCCAGCAGCCTCAGCGGGGGGGCTTACAATGAGCAGTTCTTC.

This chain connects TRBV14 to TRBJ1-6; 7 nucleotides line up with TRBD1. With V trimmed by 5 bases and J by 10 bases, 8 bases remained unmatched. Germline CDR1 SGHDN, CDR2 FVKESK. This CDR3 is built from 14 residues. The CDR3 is CASSADRAGSPLHF. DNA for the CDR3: TGTGCCAGCAGCGCTGACAGGGCTGGATCACCCCTCCACTTT.

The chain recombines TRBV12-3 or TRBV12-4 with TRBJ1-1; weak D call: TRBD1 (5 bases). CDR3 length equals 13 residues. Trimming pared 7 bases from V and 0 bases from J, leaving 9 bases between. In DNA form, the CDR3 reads TGTGCCAGCAAAGACAGCATGAACACTGAAGCTTTCTTT. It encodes CASKDSMNTEAFF.

This chain's CDR3 is CASSPIAGDLKTQYF. CDR3 in DNA: TGTGCCAGCAGCCCGATAGCGGGGGATTTAAAGACCCAGTACTTC. The chain joins TRBV6-5 to TRBJ2-5; 9 bases agree with TRBD2. This CDR3 comprises 15 residues. The V gene's germline CDR1 is MNHEY and CDR2 SVGAGI. J gave up 6 bases and V 6 bases, and 11 bases lay outside the gene matches.

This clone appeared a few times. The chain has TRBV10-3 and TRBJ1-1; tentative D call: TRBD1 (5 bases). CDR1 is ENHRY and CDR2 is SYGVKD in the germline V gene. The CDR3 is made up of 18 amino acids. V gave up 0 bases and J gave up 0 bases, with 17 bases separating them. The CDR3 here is CAISESTGGINMNTEAFF. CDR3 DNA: TGTGCCATCAGTGAGTCAACAGGCGGAATTAATATGAACACTGAAGCTTTCTTT.

The CDR3 is CAWSRREGNTIYF. The CDR3 nucleotides read TGTGCCTGGAGTCGTCGGGAAGGAAACACCATATATTTT. The chain couples TRBV30 to TRBJ1-3; D is ambiguous. Germline lookup yields CDR1 GTSNPN and CDR2 SVGIG (reference sequence). This CDR3 comprises 13 residues. Trimming cost V 2 bases and J 4 bases, with 9 bases left between them.

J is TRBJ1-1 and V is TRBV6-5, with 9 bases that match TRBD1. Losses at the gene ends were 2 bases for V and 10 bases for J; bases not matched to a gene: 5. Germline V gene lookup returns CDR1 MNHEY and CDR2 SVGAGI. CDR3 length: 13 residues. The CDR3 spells CASSYQGTGRAFF. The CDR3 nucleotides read TGTGCCAGCAGTTACCAGGGGACAGGGAGAGCTTTCTTT.

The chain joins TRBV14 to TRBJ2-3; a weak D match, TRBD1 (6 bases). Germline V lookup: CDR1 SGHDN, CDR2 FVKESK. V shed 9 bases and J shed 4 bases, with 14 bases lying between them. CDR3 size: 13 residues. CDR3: CASSRWGPDTQYF. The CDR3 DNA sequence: TGTGCCAGTTCTCGGTGGGGGCCAGATACGCAGTATTTT.